Below are 11 T cell receptor beta chains sequenced from a single sample in a study of siplizumab effects on memory and regulatory T cells. The assay was immunoSEQ multiplex PCR, and TCRdb's table has in-frame clones only and misses some. The repertoire holds around 82,000 clones, with roughly 93% as singletons. Sequenced: CD8+ T cells sorted from blood. The source of these receptors is a human donor in good health.

DNA for the CDR3: TGTGCCAGCAGGGAGAGTCCTCCAGATACGCAGTATTTT. Its protein is CASRESPPDTQYF. V usage is TRBV6-5 and J usage is TRBJ2-3; D call uncertain. Trimming took off 6 bases at V and 4 bases at J, with 11 bases between the two ends. Germline V gene sequence: CDR1 MNHEY, CDR2 SVGAGI. This CDR3 spans 13 amino acids.

V and J are TRBV5-5 and TRBJ1-2; D gene uncertain. V lost 6 bases and J lost 8, with 20 bases in between. The germline V gene has CDR1 SGHKS and CDR2 YYEKEE (reference sequence). The CDR3 is 14 residues long. The CDR3 here is CASTLMDSPGGYTF. The CDR3 DNA reads TGTGCCAGCACTCTCATGGACTCACCGGGGGGCTACACCTTC.

CDR3 amino acids: CASSLSVMVYEQYF. The CDR3, as DNA: TGTGCCAGCAGTTTAAGCGTTATGGTCTACGAGCAGTACTTC. The chain recombines TRBV7-9 with TRBJ2-7, with D unclear. CDR1 and CDR2 from the germline V gene are SEHNR and FQNEAQ (reference sequence). V lost 6 bases and J lost 3, with 15 bases in between. The CDR3 spans 14 residues.

The chain is built from TRBV4-1 and TRBJ2-5; 9 bases are shared with TRBD2. The CDR3 covers 18 residues. Per germline, CDR1 MGHRA and CDR2 YSYEKL. Trimming at V came to 1 base and at J to 2 bases, leaving 11 bases not matched to a gene. CDR3 residues: CASSQARSWRGGQETQYF. CDR3 coding DNA: TGCGCCAGCAGCCAAGCTCGGTCGTGGCGGGGGGGACAAGAGACCCAGTACTTC.

The chain couples TRBV29-1 to TRBJ2-7; 11 bases align to TRBD1. V dropped 2 bases and J dropped 5; count of bases not matched to a gene: 5. The CDR3 consists of 14 residues. From germline, CDR1 is SQVTM and CDR2 ANQGSEA. The CDR3 here is CSVEIMGQGDEQYF. The CDR3 DNA reads TGCAGCGTTGAAATTATGGGACAGGGGGACGAGCAGTACTTC.

The V and J genes are TRBV5-6 and TRBJ1-1; D ambiguous. V was cut by 1 base and J by 2 bases, with 6 bases left in between. Per germline, CDR1 SGHDT and CDR2 YYEEEE. This CDR3 has 13 amino acids. In DNA, the CDR3 is TGTGCCAGCAGCTTGTTGACTAACACTGAAGCTTTCTTT. It translates to CASSLLTNTEAFF. The whole variable domain, remainder taken from reference TRBV5-6 and TRBJ1-1, is DAGVTQSPTHLIKTRGQQVTLRCSPKSGHDTVSWYQQALGQGPQFIFQYYEEEERQRGNFPDRFSGHQFPNYSSELNVNALLLGDSALYLCASSLLTNTEAFFGQGTRLTVV.

This chain joins TRBV29-1 and TRBJ2-7, with D unresolved. This CDR3 spans 12 amino acids. Trimming pared 4 bases from V and 3 bases from J, leaving 10 bases between. CDR1 is SQVTM, CDR2 ANQGSEA, per germline. This CDR3 reads CSVVIKFYEQYF. In nucleotides, the CDR3 is TGCAGCGTTGTCATAAAATTCTACGAGCAGTACTTC.

The rearrangement links TRBV4-1 to TRBJ2-5; a possible D gene is TRBD2 (6 bases). The assigned J gene may be wrong: the sequence end matches TRBJ2-7 better. CDR3 size: 13 residues. Germline lookup yields CDR1 MGHRA and CDR2 YSYEKL. CDR3 in amino acids: CASSQEGGYEQYF. DNA for the CDR3: TGCGCCAGCAGCCAAGAGGGGGGCTACGAGCAGTACTTC.

The chain recombines TRBV7-2 with TRBJ1-6, with a weak D call TRBD1 (5 bases). CDR1 is SGHTA, CDR2 FQGNSA, per germline. The CDR3 contains 16 residues. The ends were cut back, 5 bases at V and 0 bases at J, with 11 bases in the middle. CDR3: CASSLGPYSYNSPLHF. DNA of the CDR3: TGTGCCAGCAGCCTGGGGCCCTACTCCTATAATTCACCCCTCCACTTT.

This chain uses TRBV9 with TRBJ2-5, with TRBD2 matching 8 bases. CDR3 length: 13 residues. CDR1 and CDR2 (germline): SGDLS, YYNGEE. Losses at the gene ends were 6 bases for V and 4 bases for J; bases not matched to a gene: 5. The CDR3 reads CASTGGGLETQYF. The DNA of the CDR3 is TGTGCCAGCACCGGGGGGGGCCTAGAGACCCAGTACTTC.

This chain uses TRBV6-6 with TRBJ2-5, with D perhaps matching TRBD1 (5 bases). The J call may be wrong; the DNA end is better matched by TRBJ2-7. Germline values: CDR1 MNHNY, CDR2 SVGAGI (reference sequence). CDR3 size: 13 residues. CDR3 sequence (DNA): TGTGCCAGCAGTTCCGACAGTACCTACGAGCAGTACTTC. Translating it yields CASSSDSTYEQYF.